This TCR beta chain was retrieved from a study of identical twins. Germline values: CDR1 DFQATT, CDR2 SNEGSKA (reference sequence). The V end was cut by 0 bases, the J end by 4 bases, with 7 bases between. CDR3 length equals 13 residues. The sample holds many counts of this clonotype. Using its own MiXCR run on the 5' RACE reads, TCRdb lists one record per CDR3 protein. The table lists 420,000 or so distinct CDR3 sequences, about a fifth of them singletons. Material for sequencing was naive T cells sorted from blood. This sequence was found in a man aged 50 to 59 in good health. V and J are TRBV20-1 and TRBJ2-1; D is ambiguous. The chain's CDR3 is CSARDFGYNEQFF. CDR3 in DNA: TGCAGTGCTAGAGATTTCGGTTACAATGAGCAGTTCTTC.